This TCR beta chain was captured in a study of blood T cells in healthy people across ages. Next came a second PCR, run for about 7 to 12 cycles, which used a sample-barcoded 5' primer along with a J-beta primer mix. Each of the samples gave a minimum of 2.5 million paired-end reads that contained CDR3. TCRdb re-called the 5' RACE reads with MiXCR, one entry per CDR3 protein. The sample gives 800,000 or so distinct CDR3 sequences, 62% of which show up once; 25% to 35% is in the top ten. Isolating PBMCs gave at least 6 million of these cells per sample. With regard to this clonotype: Its antigen is unknown.

CDR1 is MNHEY, CDR2 SVGAGI, per germline. The V gene lost 6 bases and the J gene lost 4 bases, with 15 bases spanning the gap. This CDR3 has 15 amino acids. Study conclusions and caveats: There were more naive CD4+ cells and higher diversity in long-lived donors than in aged donors. Investigators viewed diversity estimates from one million T cells as underestimates, the study reported.

The sequence came from a man under 40 in good health. The chain is built from TRBV6-5 and TRBJ1-4, with D tentatively TRBD1 (6 bases). Material for sequencing was blood. For the CDR3, the DNA is TGTGCCAGCAGACTACAGGGAAGGGGTAATGAAAAACTGTTTTTT. Amino acid sequence: CASRLQGRGNEKLFF.